This TCR beta chain was identified during a study of blood T cell repertoires in COVID-19. Repertoires were generated with immunoSEQ multiplex PCR, while TCRdb's copy carries only in-frame clones and drops some. This table holds hundreds of thousands of clones, 86% found once. Germline CDR1 reads MNHEY; CDR2 reads SVGAGI. The V gene end was trimmed by 5 bases and the J gene end by 3 bases; junction bases not matched to a gene: 7. There are 15 residues in the CDR3. The receptor's source is a woman between 25 and 40 years old with active or convalescent COVID-19. The chain uses TRBV6-5 and TRBJ2-3; 8 positions match TRBD2. Sequencing used peripheral blood. The chain's CDR3 is CASSPGGVLTDTQYF. DNA for the CDR3: TGTGCCAGCAGTCCGGGGGGGGTACTGACAGATACGCAGTATTTT.